This T cell receptor (beta chain) was obtained from a study of blood T cell repertoires in COVID-19. Study-wide background: Donors in the United States, Italy and Spain gave samples during acute or convalescent COVID-19.

CDR1 is MNHEY, CDR2 SMNVEV, per germline (reference sequence). The CDR3 has 15 amino acids. V shed 6 bases and J shed 0 bases, with 11 bases lying between them. The assay was immunoSEQ multiplex PCR, and TCRdb's table has in-frame clones only and misses some. This sample yields 30,000 to 45,000 clones, of which around 88% are seen a single time; 4.9% belongs to the top ten. This TCR was recovered from a woman in her 70s with active COVID-19. V and J are TRBV27 and TRBJ1-4; no definite D call. Sequencing was performed on peripheral blood. Here the CDR3 reads CASRYGVATNEKLFF. The CDR3 DNA follows: TGTGCCAGCAGATACGGGGTTGCAACTAATGAAAAACTGTTTTTT.